Below, 13 T cell receptor beta chains from the same sample are listed, as sequenced in a study of monozygotic twins with inflammatory bowel disease. Each CDR3 protein gets one entry in TCRdb, which reprocessed the 5' RACE reads and gives no DNA. The sample holds 300,000 to 350,000 distinct CDR3 sequences. The sequenced sample was blood. The source is a human donor with ulcerative colitis or Crohn's disease, or a healthy co-twin of an affected twin (not recorded which).

The chain recombines TRBV7-9 with TRBJ2-3. Germline CDR1 is SEHNR and CDR2 is FQNEAQ (reference sequence). The CDR3 has 16 residues. CDR3 residues: CASSLLMGIGTDTQYF.

The CDR3: CASTIRGGGNTEAFF. The chain combines TRBV6-2 or TRBV6-3 with TRBJ1-1; checking the TCRdb D call of TRBD1 is not possible without DNA. Germline assignment: CDR1 MNHEY and CDR2 SVGEGT. The CDR3 has 15 amino acids.

J is TRBJ2-3 and V is TRBV5-5; TCRdb outputs TRBD1, but without DNA this stays unchecked. The V gene's germline CDR1 is SGHKS and CDR2 YYEKEE (reference sequence). The length of the CDR3 is 15 residues. CDR3: CASSLVVRAADTQYF.

This sequence joins TRBV5-5 and TRBJ2-1; the TCRdb call, TRBD1, lacks DNA for checking. The CDR3 runs 15 residues. Germline V CDR1 and CDR2: SGHKS, YYEKEE (reference sequence). CDR3 protein: CASSLGGGANNEQFF.

The V and J genes are TRBV6-6 and TRBJ2-7. This CDR3 comprises 13 residues. CDR1 MNHNY and CDR2 SVGAGI come from the germline V gene (reference sequence). CDR3 sequence: CASSFRESYEQYF.

This chain joins TRBV9 and TRBJ2-1; TCRdb names TRBD2, which stays unverified in the absence of DNA. The CDR3 runs to 12 residues. Per germline, CDR1 SGDLS and CDR2 YYNGEE. The CDR3 spells CASSFPSEKQFF.

The V call is TRBV3-1, the J call TRBJ1-2. The germline V gene has CDR1 LGHDT and CDR2 YNNKEL (reference sequence). This CDR3 contains 14 residues. The CDR3 loop reads CASSPRPANYGYTF.

This chain links TRBV29-1 with TRBJ1-5. The CDR3 covers 13 residues. Germline V gene lookup returns CDR1 SQVTM and CDR2 ANQGSEA. This CDR3 is CSEKADSNQPQHF.

This chain links TRBV20-1 with TRBJ2-1; as DNA is missing, the TRBD2 call by TCRdb cannot be tested. The length of the CDR3 is 18 residues. Germline CDR1 and CDR2: DFQATT and SNEGSKA (reference sequence). The CDR3 reads CSAARLAGGPNSYNEQFF.

The genes are TRBV10-1 and TRBJ2-2; the TCRdb call, TRBD1, lacks DNA for checking. Germline V gene lookup returns CDR1 WNHNN and CDR2 SYGVQD (reference sequence). The CDR3 totals 14 residues. The CDR3 reads CASSDTGGIGELFF.

This sequence joins TRBV4-1 and TRBJ1-1; TCRdb outputs TRBD1, but without DNA this stays unchecked. This CDR3 comprises 15 residues. CDR1 and CDR2 (germline): MGHRA, YSYEKL. The CDR3 sequence: CASSLGTAGVRGAFF.

V is TRBV18 and J is TRBJ2-6; without DNA, the TCRdb call of TRBD1 cannot be checked. This CDR3 is built from 16 residues. Per the germline V gene, CDR1 is KGHSH and CDR2 is LQKENI. The CDR3: CASSGTGLTGANVLTF.

The rearrangement links TRBV5-4 to TRBJ2-2. The germline CDR1 and CDR2 sequences are SGHNT and YYREEE (reference sequence). CDR3 length: 15 amino acids. CDR3 region: CASSLGSGLAGELFF.